The 10 T cell receptor beta chains below come from one sample, sequenced in a study of shared clonotypes between healthy human individuals. Sequencing used immunoSEQ multiplex PCR; TCRdb keeps in-frame clones, though not all of them. The repertoire consists of about a million clones, with about 75% occurring once and the leading ten covering about 1.5%. What was sequenced was memory CD4+ T cells sorted from blood. The sample's subset: CD45RA-negative fraction. These receptors were taken from a man between 18 and 29 years old in good health.

This chain connects TRBV5-4 to TRBJ2-4; TRBD1 aligns across 10 bases. The germline CDR1 and CDR2 sequences are SGHNT and YYREEE (reference sequence). The CDR3 has 14 amino acids. J gave up 7 bases and V 4 bases, and 5 bases lay outside the gene matches. The CDR3 reads CASSADRGLNIQYF. CDR3 bases: TGTGCCAGCAGCGCGGACAGGGGGTTGAACATTCAGTACTTC.

The rearrangement uses TRBV5-4 and TRBJ2-7; D might be TRBD2 (6 bases). CDR1 SGHNT and CDR2 YYREEE come from the germline V gene (reference sequence). V was clipped by 4 bases and J by 5 bases, with 19 bases between them. This CDR3 has 15 amino acids. In nucleotides, the CDR3 is TGTGCCAGCAGCCCCTCCGCGGGCGGGATGAACGAGCAGTACTTC. Translated, it gives CASSPSAGGMNEQYF.

V is TRBV18 and J is TRBJ2-7; 9 bases map to TRBD1. In germline, CDR1 is KGHSH, CDR2 LQKENI. The CDR3 is 16 residues long. V shed 3 bases, J shed 0 bases, and the junction held 6 bases outside the gene matches. The CDR3 spells CASSPTGGGSSYEQYF. CDR3 bases: TGTGCCAGCTCACCCACAGGGGGCGGGAGCTCCTACGAGCAGTACTTC. Variable domain in full (rest from reference TRBV18 and TRBJ2-7): NAGVMQNPRHLVRRRGQEARLRCSPMKGHSHVYWYRQLPEEGLKFMVYLQKENIIDESGMPKERFSAEFPKEGPSILRIQQVVRGDSAAYFCASSPTGGGSSYEQYFGPGTRLTVT.

For this clone: The sample contains more than one DNA sequence encoding this CDR3. The chain uses TRBV9 and TRBJ1-1; D uncertain. The germline CDR1 and CDR2 sequences are SGDLS and YYNGEE. This CDR3 has 13 residues. V gave up 0 bases and J gave up 4 bases, with 7 bases separating them. For the CDR3, the DNA is TGTGCCAGCAGCGTAGATCGGGGCACTGAAGCTTTCTTT. It encodes CASSVDRGTEAFF.

J is TRBJ1-5 and V is TRBV12-2; TRBD1, as called in the table, went unchecked against the DNA. TRBV12-2 constitutes a pseudogene. The CDR3 has 14 residues. The DNA of the CDR3 is TGTGCAAGTCGCTTATGTCATAGCAATCAGCCCCAGCATTTT. Translating it yields CASRLCHSNQPQHF.

This CDR3 is CASSFWINQPQHF. In nucleotides, the CDR3 is TGTGCCAGCAGCTTCTGGATCAATCAGCCCCAGCATTTT. The chain joins TRBV11-1 to TRBJ1-5; no clear D. Deletions cut 3 bases from V and 3 bases from J, with 6 bases between. This CDR3 contains 13 residues. Germline values: CDR1 SGHAT, CDR2 FQDESV (reference sequence). Complete variable domain (other parts from reference TRBV11-1 and TRBJ1-5): EAEVAQSPRYKITEKSQAVAFWCDPISGHATLYWYRQILGQGPELLVQFQDESVVDDSQLPKDRFSAERLKGVDSTLKIQPAELGDSAMYLCASSFWINQPQHFGDGTRLSIL.

The chain joins TRBV7-2 to TRBJ2-7; no reliable D call. The CDR3 sequence is 12 residues long. V lost 5 bases and J 3 bases, leaving 8 bases between the germline ends. Germline V CDR1 and CDR2: SGHTA, FQGNSA. The DNA of the CDR3 is TGTGCCAGCAGCATGGACGGCTACGAGCAGTACTTC. Translating gives CASSMDGYEQYF. Filled out from reference TRBV7-2 and TRBJ2-7, the complete variable domain reads GAGVSQSPSNKVTEKGKDVELRCDPISGHTALYWYRQSLGQGLEFLIYFQGNSAPDKSGLPSDRFSAERTGGSVSTLTIQRTQQEDSAVYLCASSMDGYEQYFGPGTRLTVT.

This clone was observed a handful of times. The chain employs TRBV30 and TRBJ2-7, with D possibly matching TRBD2 (5 bases). Germline-derived CDR1 and CDR2 are GTSNPN and SVGIG (reference sequence). With 5 bases removed from V and 0 bases from J, the gap between germline ends came to 11 bases. This CDR3 is 13 amino acids long. The CDR3 reads CAWGSPPSYEQYF. The DNA for the CDR3 is TGTGCCTGGGGGAGTCCTCCCTCCTACGAGCAGTACTTC.

The rearrangement links TRBV6-1 to TRBJ1-2; D remains ambiguous. Trimming removed 6 bases from V and 7 bases from J, with 15 bases in between. CDR1 is MNHNS, CDR2 SASEGT, per germline. This CDR3 has 13 amino acids. CDR3 amino acids: CASRLPWQIGYTF. DNA of the CDR3: TGTGCCAGCAGACTTCCTTGGCAAATTGGCTACACCTTC.

The V gene is TRBV30, the J gene TRBJ2-3; TRBD2 might be the D (5 bases). V lost 4 bases and J 6 bases, leaving 11 bases between the germline ends. CDR1 and CDR2 from the germline V gene are GTSNPN and SVGIG (reference sequence). This CDR3 has 12 amino acids. The CDR3 protein is CAWTGFGDTQYF. CDR3 DNA: TGTGCCTGGACGGGATTCGGGGATACGCAGTATTTT.